Only one count was recorded for the clone carrying this T cell receptor beta chain. The repertoire was sequenced with immunoSEQ multiplex PCR; TCRdb's copy has only in-frame clones and lacks some. This sample has some 89,000 clones, with about 95% found just once. This sample was taken from a study of T cell changes during pregnancy in multiple sclerosis. In germline, CDR1 is SGHDT, CDR2 YYEEEE. The CDR3 contains 13 residues. With V trimmed by 1 base and J by 15 bases, 9 bases remained unmatched. The V gene is TRBV5-6, the J gene TRBJ2-1; 8 nucleotides align to TRBD2. The receptor comes from a female donor with multiple sclerosis, enrolled in a pregnancy study. The material sequenced was peripheral blood, taken in the third trimester of pregnancy. The CDR3 coding sequence is TGTGCCAGCAGCTTGCAGGGAAGCGGGGGTCGGTTCTTC. This sequence encodes CASSLQGSGGRFF.